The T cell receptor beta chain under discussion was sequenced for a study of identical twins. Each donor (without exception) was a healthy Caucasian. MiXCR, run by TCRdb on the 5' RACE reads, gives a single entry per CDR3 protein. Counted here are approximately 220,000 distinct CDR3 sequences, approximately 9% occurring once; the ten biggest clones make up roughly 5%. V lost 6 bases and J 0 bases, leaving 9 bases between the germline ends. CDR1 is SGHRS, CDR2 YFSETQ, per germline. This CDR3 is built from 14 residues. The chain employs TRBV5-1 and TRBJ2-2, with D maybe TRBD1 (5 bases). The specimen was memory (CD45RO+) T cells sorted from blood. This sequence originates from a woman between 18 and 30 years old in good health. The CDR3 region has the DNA TGCGCCAGCAAGGACAAGACGAACACCGGGGAGCTGTTTTTT. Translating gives CASKDKTNTGELFF.